A selection of T cell receptor beta chains follows, all from one sample in a study of human T cells and chemical hapten exposure. In TCRdb, the RACE reads were re-called with MiXCR into one record per CDR3 protein. The sample yields tens of thousands of distinct CDR3 sequences, less than 9% seen once. The sequenced sample was whole blood, obtained in connection with sensitization to the hapten diphenylcyclopropenone (DPC). These receptors all come from a woman between 50 and 59 years old with alopecia areata. Some clones in this sample may be carry-over from other donors' samples. Both conserved end residues are part of each CDR3. A D gene is named only where the DNA matches it firmly.

length,V,D,J,CDR3
13,TRBV11-2,-,TRBJ2-3,CASTTSSTDTQYF
15,TRBV24-1,TRBD1,TRBJ1-5,CATSDRTGGDWPQHF
15,TRBV28,-,TRBJ2-2,CASSSLTGIGGELFF
15,TRBV3-1,-,TRBJ2-2,CASTPPGVDTGELFF
14,TRBV18,-,TRBJ2-6,CASSPPSGANVLTF
14,TRBV7-8,-,TRBJ1-2,CASSHGPLADGYTF
15,TRBV6-5,TRBD1,TRBJ1-2,CASSSPTGRHDGYTF
11,TRBV28,-,TRBJ2-4,CASRSGNIQYF
13,TRBV29-1,-,TRBJ2-1,CSVDSSRYNEQFF
11,TRBV29-1,-,TRBJ2-4,CSVDKGNIQYF
11,TRBV9,-,TRBJ2-2,CASSASGELFF
11,TRBV5-6,-,TRBJ2-1,CASSLLAEQFF
14,TRBV4-1,TRBD1,TRBJ1-6,CASSQAGGGSPLHF
14,TRBV9,TRBD1,TRBJ1-5,CASSATGGNQPQHF
13,TRBV6-2/TRBV6-3,-,TRBJ2-1,CASRTFSYNEQFF
13,TRBV18,TRBD2,TRBJ2-1,CASSPASGNEQFF
15,TRBV10-3,TRBD2,TRBJ2-1,CAISLSGRAENEQFF
15,TRBV5-1,-,TRBJ2-2,CASSLRDKNTGELFF
17,TRBV11-2,TRBD2,TRBJ2-7,CASSLAFTSGRAPEQYF
14,TRBV20-1,TRBD2,TRBJ2-3,CSARKAGGPHTQYF
15,TRBV2,-,TRBJ1-5,CASRVGGHGNQPQHF
14,TRBV18,-,TRBJ2-7,CASSPEGPFNEQYF
14,TRBV19,TRBD2,TRBJ2-7,CASSIWTRPAEQYF
14,TRBV29-1,-,TRBJ2-1,CSVVKNPSGNEQFF
14,TRBV5-8,-,TRBJ2-5,CASSFGQGIETQYF
16,TRBV11-2,TRBD2,TRBJ2-1,CASSLVGLAGRDEQFF
13,TRBV5-1,-,TRBJ1-6,CASSPEGISPLHF
15,TRBV5-5,TRBD1,TRBJ2-7,CASSPGTGGRIEQYF
15,TRBV7-6,TRBD1,TRBJ1-4,CASSAPGGVNEKLFF
12,TRBV12-3/TRBV12-4,-,TRBJ2-7,CASRPLSGQQYF
13,TRBV29-1,-,TRBJ1-1,CSVETVLNTEAFF
13,TRBV5-1,-,TRBJ2-7,CASSLGLAWEQYF
15,TRBV24-1,-,TRBJ2-7,CATSDSANLGYEQYF
14,TRBV9,-,TRBJ1-6,CASSVAGTSTPLHF
14,TRBV5-4,TRBD1,TRBJ2-7,CASSFDRVPYEQYF
15,TRBV7-6,-,TRBJ2-7,CASSPSLGSSYEQYF
15,TRBV19,TRBD2,TRBJ2-3,CATATAGGIWDTQYF
13,TRBV28,-,TRBJ1-2,CASSGNVLDGYTF
9,TRBV29-1,-,TRBJ1-2,CSVEDGYTF
14,TRBV5-5,-,TRBJ2-7,CASSLGSGSYEQYF
14,TRBV29-1,TRBD1,TRBJ1-1,CSGWGQGLNTEAFF
15,TRBV19,TRBD1,TRBJ1-1,CASNLGTGKNTEAFF
14,TRBV28,-,TRBJ1-5,CVSSLSPSNQPQHF
15,TRBV9,-,TRBJ2-2,CASSLGPSNTGELFF
15,TRBV27,TRBD1,TRBJ2-7,CASSSGQVSSYEQYF
15,TRBV7-2,-,TRBJ1-1,CASRAPTGSNTEAFF
13,TRBV20-1,-,TRBJ1-6,CSARDPGNSPLHF
14,TRBV6-5,-,TRBJ1-1,CASRSGGSLNEAFF
12,TRBV29-1,-,TRBJ2-3,CSVDPTGDTQYF
14,TRBV20-1,-,TRBJ1-5,CSARLDSSNQPQHF
18,TRBV2,TRBD2,TRBJ2-5,CASSGWGRGSGTQETQYF
12,TRBV29-1,-,TRBJ1-1,CSVGWKNTEAFF
13,TRBV2,-,TRBJ1-6,CATSEEKYSPLHF
15,TRBV4-1,TRBD2,TRBJ2-7,CASSPGLAGGYEQYF
11,TRBV11-2,TRBD1,TRBJ2-1,CASSQGDEQFF